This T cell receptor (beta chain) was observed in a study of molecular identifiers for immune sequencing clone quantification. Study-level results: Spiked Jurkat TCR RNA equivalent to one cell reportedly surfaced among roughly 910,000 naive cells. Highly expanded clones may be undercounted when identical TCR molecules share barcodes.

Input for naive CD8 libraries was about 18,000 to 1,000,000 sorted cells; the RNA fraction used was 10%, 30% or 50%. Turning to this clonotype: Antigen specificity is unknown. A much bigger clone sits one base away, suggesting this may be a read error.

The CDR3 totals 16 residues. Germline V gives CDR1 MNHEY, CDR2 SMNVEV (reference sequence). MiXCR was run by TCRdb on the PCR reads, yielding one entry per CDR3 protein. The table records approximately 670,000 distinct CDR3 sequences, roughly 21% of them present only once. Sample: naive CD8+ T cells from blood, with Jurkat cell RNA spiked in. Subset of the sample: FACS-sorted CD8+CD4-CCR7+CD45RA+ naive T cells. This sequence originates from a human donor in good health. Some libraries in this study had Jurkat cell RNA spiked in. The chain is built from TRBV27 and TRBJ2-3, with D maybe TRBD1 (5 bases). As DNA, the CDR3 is TGTGCCAGCAGTCACCTGCTGACAGTCAGCACAGATACGCAGTGTTTT. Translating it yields CASSHLLTVSTDTQCF.